Sequencing of this T cell receptor beta chain was carried out in a study of T-cell reconstitution after alpha-beta-depleted transplantation in children (TCRdb year 2016). At the level of the whole study: Using TCR repertoire profiling, the study quantitatively followed how T-cell immune reconstitution unfolded in children after TCRalphabeta/CD19-depleted allogeneic hematopoietic cell transplantation.

As concerns this clonotype: No antigen is known for it. Base qualities are missing; no much larger clone stands one base away.

Library prep was done by PCR. Data came from an Illumina HiSeq 2500. TCR library preparation used molecular barcoding, with unique molecular identifiers applied to normalize quantification of the TCRbeta repertoire. TCRdb reworked the public reads: Q25 trimming with fastp, MiXCR clone assembly, productive beta chains retained. Merged by CDR3 protein, the rows form single entries marked with the most common genes and DNA. Counted in this sample were fewer than 1 million distinct CDR3 sequences; roughly 15% of them appeared once. The ten largest clones capture about 5% of the sample. The CDR3, cysteine through phenylalanine, is 15 amino acids long. The sequence is cut down to CDR3 DNA, 45 bases in frame from base 1. Relative to germline, V is 0 bases shorter and J is 1 base shorter, with 11 bases between their ends. The germline V gene (reference sequence) supplies CDR1 DFQATT and CDR2 SNEGSKA. In light of the paper, this sample's treatment or condition label describes: allogeneic hematopoietic cell transplantation with graft depleted of TCRalphabeta T cells and CD19 B cells. TCRalphabeta/CD19-depleted allogeneic hematopoietic cell grafts were given to the transplant recipients, all of whom were children.

Study-wide findings and limitations: Over subsequent months, a decline in hyperexpanded clone frequencies was noted, and after one year, T-cell counts and TCRbeta diversity were mostly ascribed to newly produced T cells. Apparently early alphabetaT-cell count recovery about two months after transplant reportedly relied on only several hundred rapidly expanded clones derived from non-depleted graft cells. In some patients, high TCRbeta diversity at day 60 was attributed to recipient T cells and intrathymic progenitors that had survived conditioning.

The receptor was isolated from a male patient aged 10 to 17 who had a stem cell transplant for acute lymphoblastic leukemia, so the T cells may come from the graft donor. The rearranged chain carries TRBV20-1 and TRBJ2-3; a confident D gene designation cannot be given. Source: PBMCs, mostly from graft donor cells, taken 360 days after TCRalphabeta/CD19-depleted stem cell transplant. The DNA sequence is TGCAGTGCTAGAGATCGGCCCTCGGGCACAGATACGCAGTATTTT. It is translated as CSARDRPSGTDTQYF.